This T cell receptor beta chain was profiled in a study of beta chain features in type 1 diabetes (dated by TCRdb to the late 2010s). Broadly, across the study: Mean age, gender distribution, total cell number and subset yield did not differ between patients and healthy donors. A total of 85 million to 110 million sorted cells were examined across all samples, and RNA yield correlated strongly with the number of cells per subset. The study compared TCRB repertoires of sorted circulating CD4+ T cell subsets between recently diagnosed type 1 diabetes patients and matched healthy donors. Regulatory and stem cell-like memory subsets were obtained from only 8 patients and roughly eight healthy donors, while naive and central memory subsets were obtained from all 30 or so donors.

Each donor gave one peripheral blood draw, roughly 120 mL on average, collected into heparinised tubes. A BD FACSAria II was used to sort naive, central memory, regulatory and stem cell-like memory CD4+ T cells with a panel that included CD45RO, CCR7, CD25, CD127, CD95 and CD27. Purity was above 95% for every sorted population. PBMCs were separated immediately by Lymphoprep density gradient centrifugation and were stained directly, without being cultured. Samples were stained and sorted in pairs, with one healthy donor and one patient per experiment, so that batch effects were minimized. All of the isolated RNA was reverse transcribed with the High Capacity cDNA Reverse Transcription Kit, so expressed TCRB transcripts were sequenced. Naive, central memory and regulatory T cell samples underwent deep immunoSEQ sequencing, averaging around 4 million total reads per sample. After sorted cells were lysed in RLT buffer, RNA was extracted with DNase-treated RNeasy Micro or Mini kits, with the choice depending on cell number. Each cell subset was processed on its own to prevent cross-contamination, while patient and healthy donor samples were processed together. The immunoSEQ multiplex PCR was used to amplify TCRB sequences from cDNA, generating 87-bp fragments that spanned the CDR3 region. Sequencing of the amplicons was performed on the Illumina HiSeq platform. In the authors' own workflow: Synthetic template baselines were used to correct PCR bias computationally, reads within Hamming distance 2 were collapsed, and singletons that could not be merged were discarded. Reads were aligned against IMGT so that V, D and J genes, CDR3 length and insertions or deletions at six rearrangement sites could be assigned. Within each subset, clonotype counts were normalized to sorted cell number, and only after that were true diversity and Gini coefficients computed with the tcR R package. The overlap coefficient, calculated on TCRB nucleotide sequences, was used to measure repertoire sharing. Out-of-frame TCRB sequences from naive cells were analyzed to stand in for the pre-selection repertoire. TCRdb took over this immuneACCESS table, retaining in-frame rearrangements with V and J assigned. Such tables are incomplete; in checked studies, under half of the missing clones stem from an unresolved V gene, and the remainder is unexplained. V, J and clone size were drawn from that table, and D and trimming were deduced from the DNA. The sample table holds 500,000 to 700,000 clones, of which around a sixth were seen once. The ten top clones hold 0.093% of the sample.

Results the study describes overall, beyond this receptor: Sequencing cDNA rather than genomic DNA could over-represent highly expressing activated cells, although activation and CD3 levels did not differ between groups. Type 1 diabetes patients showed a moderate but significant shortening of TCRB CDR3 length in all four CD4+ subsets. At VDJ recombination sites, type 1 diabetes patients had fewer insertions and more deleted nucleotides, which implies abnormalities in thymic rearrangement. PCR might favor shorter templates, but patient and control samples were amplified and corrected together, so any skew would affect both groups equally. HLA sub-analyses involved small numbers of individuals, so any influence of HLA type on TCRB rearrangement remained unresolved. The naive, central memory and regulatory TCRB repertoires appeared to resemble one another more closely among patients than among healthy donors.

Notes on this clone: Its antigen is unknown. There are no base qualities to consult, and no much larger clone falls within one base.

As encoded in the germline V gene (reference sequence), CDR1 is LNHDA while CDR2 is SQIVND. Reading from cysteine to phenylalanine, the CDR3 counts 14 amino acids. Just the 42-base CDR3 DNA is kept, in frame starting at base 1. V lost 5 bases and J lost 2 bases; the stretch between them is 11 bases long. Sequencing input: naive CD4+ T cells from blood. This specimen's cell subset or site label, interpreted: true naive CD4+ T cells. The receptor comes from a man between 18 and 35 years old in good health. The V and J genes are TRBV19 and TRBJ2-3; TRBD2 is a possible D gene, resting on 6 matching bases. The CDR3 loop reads CASSLWDFTDTQYF. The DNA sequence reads TGTGCCAGTAGTCTTTGGGACTTCACAGATACGCAGTATTTT. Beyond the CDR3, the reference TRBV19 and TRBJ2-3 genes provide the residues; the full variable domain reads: DGGITQSPKYLFRKEGQNVTLSCEQNLNHDAMYWYRQDPGQGLRLIYYSQIVNDFQKGDIAEGYSVSREKKESFPLTVTSAQKNPTAFYLCASSLWDFTDTQYFGPGTRLTVL.